The entry below describes one T cell receptor beta chain. The entry originates in a study of Graves' ophthalmopathy and Graves' hyperthyroidism. Amplification of the TCR beta CDR3 regions used RNA transcripts (as template). HTBI primers were used in a first-round RT-PCR, which preceded a second-round multiplex PCR. TCRdb reprocessed the multiplex PCR reads with MiXCR, giving one entry per CDR3 protein. Of around 1,000,000 distinct CDR3 sequences detected, about 40% appear once; the ten largest clones hold around 10%. V lost 6 bases and J lost 4, with 19 bases in between. Germline values: CDR1 SEHNR, CDR2 FQNEAQ (reference sequence). This CDR3 contains 16 residues.

Sequencing used peripheral blood or thyroid tissue (not recorded which). This receptor was obtained from an adult man with Graves' hyperthyroidism. The chain employs TRBV7-9 and TRBJ1-5; unclear D gene. Written as DNA, the CDR3 is TGTGCCAGCAGTGAAGGTGTCCGGGTCCAGAATCAGCCCCAGCATTTT. Amino acids: CASSEGVRVQNQPQHF.